The sequence of this T cell receptor (beta chain) was determined in a study of blood T cell repertoires in COVID-19 (dated by TCRdb to about 2020). In terms of the full investigation: Collaborator samples came from the United States, Italy and Spain and covered acute and convalescent phases of COVID-19. Sample metadata almost always included a de-identified subject ID, COVID-19 status, age in years and sex. The samples were drawn from the first 160 participants of the ongoing ImmuneRACE study and from 1,254 subjects provided by 6 global collaborators. The dataset comprised deeply sampled blood TCRbeta repertoires from subjects exposed to, actively infected with, or recovered from COVID-19. The material from the prospective study consisted of cDNA or gDNA derived from T cells, B-cell-depleted T cells, or PBMCs. Where HLA class I and class II types were available, the types were taken from metadata supplied by the sample provider, not from assay-based typing. The repertoires were released in a freely available public database intended as a resource for research on the immune response to SARS-CoV-2. The research as a whole found: How much clinical and demographic metadata was included differed by source and by participant, and the metadata was provided uncurated.

The immunoSEQ Assay, a bias-controlled multiplex PCR, was used to amplify TCRbeta CDR3 regions from genomic DNA. The study's own analysis went as follows. Nucleated cell counts per sample were estimated from amplification of reference gene primers within the assay. Sequence reads were collapsed and filtered to measure the absolute abundance of every unique TCRbeta CDR3 rearrangement. For each sample, productive Simpson clonality was calculated as the square root of Simpson's diversity index over productive rearrangements. Sourced from immuneACCESS, this table was stored by TCRdb with only in-frame sequences that have V and J called. A share of the clones is absent; for the studies checked, an unresolved V gene accounts for under half, and the remainder has no known explanation. V and J calls and clone size are those listed in that table; D and trimming were worked out from the DNA. The table for this sample lists some 380,000 clones; nearly 90% of them were counted only once. The ten largest clones represent 6.5% to 7% of the sample.

Points on this clone: Its binding antigen is unknown. Base qualities are not recorded, but no much larger clone differs from it by a single base.

At the junction V is shortened by 7 bases and J by 6 bases, with 13 bases in between. The germline V gene encodes CDR1 MNHEY and CDR2 SVGAGI. The CDR3 numbers 12 residues from cysteine through phenylalanine. This entry keeps only the CDR3 DNA: 36 bases, framed from base 1. The collaborating institutions used their own protocols to collect whole blood in K2EDTA tubes. For TCRbeta analysis, collaborators shipped samples in one of three forms: frozen whole blood, isolated PBMCs, or DNA extracted from either of those sample types. The TCR was taken from a man between 18 and 35 years old with active or convalescent COVID-19. Sequenced: peripheral blood. The rearranged chain carries TRBV6-5 and TRBJ2-7, with an unclear D gene assignment. The DNA sequence follows: TGTGCCAGCACCGCCATGAGTCTCGAGCAGTACTTC. Its translation is CASTAMSLEQYF.